The 2 T cell receptor beta chains given below trace back to one sample, sequenced in a study of blood T cell repertoires in COVID-19. The table came from immunoSEQ multiplex PCR; TCRdb's copy has only in-frame clones and leaves some out. In the table there are over 110,000 clones, 75% to 90% of which are singletons. Sequencing was done on a sample of PBMCs or T cells enriched from blood (not recorded which). The receptors derive from a man in his fifties or sixties in a cohort exposed to, infected with or recovered from COVID-19 (not recorded which).

The chain is built from TRBV28 and TRBJ1-3; TRBD1 matches 7 bases. The CDR3 totals 16 residues. V was clipped by 3 bases and J by 0 bases; unmatched bases: 5. Per the germline V gene, CDR1 is MDHEN and CDR2 is SYDVKM. The CDR3 reads CASSFGTVSSGNTIYF. Here the CDR3 DNA reads TGTGCCAGCAGTTTCGGGACAGTCAGCTCTGGAAACACCATATATTTT. Combining the CDR3 with reference TRBV28 and TRBJ1-3 gives the whole variable domain DVKVTQSSRYLVKRTGEKVFLECVQDMDHENMFWYRQDPGLGLRLIYFSYDVKMKEKGDIPEGYSVSREKKERFSLILESASTNQTSMYLCASSFGTVSSGNTIYFGEGSWLTVV.

The gene calls are TRBV5-4 and TRBJ2-5, with D perhaps TRBD2 (5 bases). The CDR3 runs to 14 residues. Germline lookup yields CDR1 SGHNT and CDR2 YYREEE (reference sequence). Trimming stripped 0 bases from V and 5 bases from J, with 11 bases between. The CDR3 DNA reads TGTGCCAGCAGCTTGGCCTCCTCGGGGGAGACCCAGTACTTC. Encoded protein: CASSLASSGETQYF.